This TCR beta chain was obtained from a study of cytomegalovirus exposure and HLA in healthy donors. General study findings and limits: Accounts indicate the classifier identified cytomegalovirus status with strong specificity and sensitivity. Analysis was performed later, and it showed HLA-associated TCR beta chains to be more clonally expanded than equally common others. Data from an earlier analysis indicated that most TCR beta V segments were productive either about 87% or about 30% of the time.

Primers for the PCR totalled 60 Vbeta and 13 Jbeta. Repertoires were generated with immunoSEQ multiplex PCR, while TCRdb's copy carries only in-frame clones and drops some. This sample has around 150,000 clones, with around 79% found just once. CDR1 and CDR2 (germline): SGHNT, YYREEE (reference sequence). V lost 1 base and J lost 5; bases outside the gene matches: 3. This CDR3 is 13 amino acids long. This clone was picked up a small number of times. The target antigen is unknown. The specimen was PBMCs. The receptor's source is a woman between 40 and 50 years old in good health and CMV-seropositive. This sequence joins TRBV5-4 and TRBJ2-7; 7 bases are a match to TRBD1. CDR3 residues: CASSLQGVDEQYF. CDR3 in DNA: TGTGCCAGCAGCTTGCAGGGGGTAGACGAGCAGTACTTC.